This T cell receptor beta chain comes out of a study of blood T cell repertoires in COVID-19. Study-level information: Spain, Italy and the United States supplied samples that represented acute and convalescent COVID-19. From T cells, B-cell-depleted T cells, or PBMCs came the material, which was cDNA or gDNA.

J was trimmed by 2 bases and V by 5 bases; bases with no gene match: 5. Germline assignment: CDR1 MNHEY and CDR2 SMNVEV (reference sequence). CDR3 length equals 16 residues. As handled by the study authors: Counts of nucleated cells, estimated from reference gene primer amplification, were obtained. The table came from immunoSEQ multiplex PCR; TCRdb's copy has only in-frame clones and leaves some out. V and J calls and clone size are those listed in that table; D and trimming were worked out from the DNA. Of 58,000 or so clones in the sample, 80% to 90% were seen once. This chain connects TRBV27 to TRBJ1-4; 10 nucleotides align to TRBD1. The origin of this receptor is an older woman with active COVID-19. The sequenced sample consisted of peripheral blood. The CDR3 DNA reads TGTGCCAGCAGTCGGCTGGACAGGGGGACTAATGAAAAACTGTTTTTT. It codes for CASSRLDRGTNEKLFF.